Listed below are T cell receptor beta chains from one sample, sequenced in a study of T cell responses to AZD1222 COVID-19 vaccine. Only in-frame clones appear in the TCRdb table, and some are missing; sequencing was by immunoSEQ multiplex PCR. The table lists about 88,000 clones, around 91% of them singletons. Sequencing was performed on peripheral blood, taken on day 0 of MenACWY control vaccination. Receptors were obtained from an adult in good health. Both conserved end residues are part of each CDR3. Fields, in order: clone size, J gene, V gene, D gene, CDR3 protein, CDR3 DNA. A D gene is named only where the DNA matches it firmly. Size values are once, few and many counts, or a class for expanded clones, and some rows have none.

NA TRBJ2-1 TRBV19 TRBD2 CASSMRTSGLNEQFF TGTGCCAGTAGTATGAGGACTAGCGGACTCAATGAGCAGTTCTTC
once TRBJ2-7 TRBV5-6 TRBD2 CASSISGLAKREQYF TGTGCCAGCAGTATAAGCGGACTAGCTAAACGCGAGCAGTACTTC
NA TRBJ2-2 TRBV5-1 NA CASSLGQVRNTGELFF TGCGCCAGCAGCTTGGGACAGGTTAGGAACACCGGGGAGCTGTTTTTT
NA TRBJ2-1 TRBV6-1 TRBD1 CASSDRAGGSDEQFF TGTGCCAGCAGTGATAGGGCAGGGGGATCCGATGAGCAGTTCTTC
NA TRBJ2-1 TRBV7-9 TRBD2 CASSLVSGRGDNEQFF TGTGCCAGCAGCTTAGTTAGCGGGAGGGGCGACAATGAGCAGTTCTTC
NA TRBJ1-2 TRBV19 NA CASSIQGNYGYTF TGTGCCAGTAGTATCCAGGGAAACTATGGCTACACCTTC
NA TRBJ2-3 TRBV6-1 NA CASSEVQWSTDTQYF TGTGCCAGCAGTGAAGTGCAATGGAGCACAGATACGCAGTATTTT
NA TRBJ1-2 TRBV7-2 TRBD1 CASSLTQGSSYGYTF TGTGCCAGCAGCTTAACACAGGGGTCCTCCTATGGCTACACCTTC
NA TRBJ2-1 TRBV15 NA CATSRLGANEQFF TGTGCCACCAGCCGGTTGGGGGCAAATGAGCAGTTCTTC
NA TRBJ1-6 TRBV5-4 NA CASSLEQGNSPLHF TGTGCCAGCAGCTTGGAACAGGGCAATTCACCCCTCCACTTT
few TRBJ1-2 TRBV2 NA CASSGRTDYGYTF TGTGCCAGCAGTGGGAGGACGGACTATGGCTACACCTTC
NA TRBJ2-5 TRBV5-1 TRBD1 CASTTGGAETQYF TGCGCCAGCACTACAGGGGGCGCCGAGACCCAGTACTTC
NA TRBJ1-6 TRBV5-8 TRBD1 CANRGAGNSPLHF TGTGCCAACAGGGGCGCAGGTAATTCACCCCTCCACTTT
NA TRBJ2-3 TRBV14 TRBD1 CASSQYRGLTDTQYF TGTGCCAGCAGCCAGTACAGGGGGCTGACAGATACGCAGTATTTT
once TRBJ1-2 TRBV12-3/TRBV12-4 NA CASSLDRNYGYTF TGTGCCAGCAGTTTAGACAGAAACTATGGCTACACCTTC
NA TRBJ2-5 TRBV6-5 TRBD1 CASKEFGQGGETQYF TGTGCCAGCAAGGAATTCGGACAGGGAGGAGAGACCCAGTACTTC
NA TRBJ2-2 TRBV5-1 NA CASSIGNTGELFF TGCGCCAGCAGCATAGGGAACACCGGGGAGCTGTTTTTT
NA TRBJ2-5 TRBV3-1/TRBV3-2 NA CASSQGTGVETQYF TGTGCCAGCAGCCAAGGAACGGGAGTTGAGACCCAGTACTTC
NA TRBJ1-5 TRBV5-6 NA CASSLGLYSNQPQHF TGTGCCAGCAGCCTGGGACTTTATAGCAATCAGCCCCAGCATTTT
NA TRBJ2-1 TRBV19 TRBD2 CASGGAGGPYNEQFF TGTGCCAGTGGAGGCGCGGGAGGGCCCTACAATGAGCAGTTCTTC
NA TRBJ2-2 TRBV7-2 NA CASSPRTGFVRELFF TGTGCCAGCAGCCCTAGAACTGGCTTTGTCCGGGAGCTGTTTTTT
NA TRBJ1-2 TRBV5-1 TRBD1 CASSPGTGPYYGYTF TGCGCCAGCAGCCCCGGGACAGGGCCCTACTATGGCTACACCTTC
NA TRBJ2-7 TRBV18 TRBD2 CASSPDTSGRTEQYF TGTGCCAGCTCACCAGACACTAGCGGGAGAACCGAGCAGTACTTC
NA TRBJ2-7 TRBV5-6 NA CASSRRPLSYEQYF TGTGCCAGCAGCCGAAGGCCCCTATCCTACGAGCAGTACTTC
NA TRBJ2-7 TRBV28 NA CASSLGWSYEQYF TGTGCCAGCAGTTTAGGTTGGTCCTACGAGCAGTACTTC
NA TRBJ2-2 TRBV3-1/TRBV3-2 TRBD1 CASSQRQGVGELFF TGTGCCAGCAGCCAAAGACAGGGTGTGGGGGAGCTGTTTTTT
NA TRBJ2-7 TRBV29-1 NA CSVRYLTYEQYF TGCAGCGTTAGGTATTTAACCTACGAGCAGTACTTC
NA TRBJ1-1 TRBV28 TRBD1 CASSFHRGGNTEAFF TGTGCCAGCAGTTTCCACAGGGGGGGGAACACTGAAGCTTTCTTT
NA TRBJ1-2 TRBV6-6 NA CASSQTENYGYTF TGTGCCAGCAGTCAGACAGAAAACTATGGCTACACCTTC
NA TRBJ2-7 TRBV4-2 TRBD1 CASSRNTGTGSEQYF TGTGCCAGCAGCCGGAACACCGGGACAGGGTCCGAGCAGTACTTC
NA TRBJ2-1 TRBV10-1 TRBD2 CASSESGSGILGEQFF TGCGCCAGCAGTGAGTCTGGTAGCGGGATCTTGGGTGAGCAGTTCTTC
NA TRBJ1-3 TRBV2 TRBD1 CASSTSNRGVSGNTIYF TGTGCCAGCAGTACTTCTAACAGGGGAGTCTCTGGAAACACCATATATTTT
NA TRBJ1-2 TRBV28 TRBD1 CASSLYGTEYGYTF TGTGCCAGCAGTTTATACGGGACAGAGTATGGCTACACCTTC
NA TRBJ1-4 TRBV5-1 NA CASSTSGATNEKLFF TGCGCCAGCAGCACGTCAGGGGCAACTAATGAAAAACTGTTTTTT
few TRBJ1-2 TRBV3-1/TRBV3-2 NA CASSQVKIGDGYTF TGTGCCAGCAGCCAAGTTAAAATAGGGGATGGCTACACCTTC
NA TRBJ1-1 TRBV10-3 NA CAISERAWTEAFF TGTGCCATCAGTGAGCGGGCTTGGACTGAAGCTTTCTTT
once TRBJ1-1 TRBV7-2 TRBD1 CASSLAGGGTEAFF TGTGCCAGCAGCTTAGCAGGGGGCGGCACTGAAGCTTTCTTT
NA TRBJ1-4 TRBV4-1 NA CASSGLGATNEKLFF TGCGCCAGCAGCGGCCTAGGGGCTACTAATGAAAAACTGTTTTTT
NA TRBJ1-5 TRBV19 NA CASSPPGRINQPQHF TGTGCCAGTAGTCCTCCGGGACGAATCAATCAGCCCCAGCATTTT
NA TRBJ1-5 TRBV28 NA CASSLGSQPQHF TGTGCCAGCAGTTTAGGGAGTCAGCCCCAGCATTTT
few TRBJ1-5 TRBV15 TRBD1 CATSRTPGQGFYSNQPQHF TGTGCCACCAGCAGGACTCCGGGACAGGGGTTTTATAGCAATCAGCCCCAGCATTTT
NA TRBJ2-7 TRBV18 NA CASSPPSSSYEQYF TGTGCCAGCTCACCCCCTTCTAGCTCCTACGAGCAGTACTTC
NA TRBJ1-5 TRBV19 NA CASSKTGINQPQHF TGTGCCAGTAGTAAAACAGGGATCAATCAGCCCCAGCATTTT
NA TRBJ2-7 TRBV28 TRBD1 CASSRLTGQVEQYF TGTGCCAGCAGTCGTCTTACGGGACAGGTCGAGCAGTACTTC
NA TRBJ2-4 TRBV2 NA CASSGGQGGKNIQYF TGTGCCAGCAGTGGGGGGCAGGGAGGCAAAAACATTCAGTACTTC
NA TRBJ2-7 TRBV2 NA CASSESIYEQYF TGTGCCAGCAGTGAATCCATCTACGAGCAGTACTTC
NA TRBJ2-5 TRBV11-2 TRBD2 CASSTWGGGQETQYF TGTGCCAGCAGCACTTGGGGGGGAGGGCAAGAGACCCAGTACTTC
NA TRBJ2-5 TRBV5-5 NA CASSLMGAVQETQYF TGTGCCAGCAGCTTAATGGGGGCGGTCCAAGAGACCCAGTACTTC
NA TRBJ1-1 TRBV4-3 NA CASSQNPGANTEAFF TGCGCCAGCAGCCAAAACCCAGGGGCGAACACTGAAGCTTTCTTT
NA TRBJ1-4 TRBV2 NA CASSSGVRKLFF TGTGCCAGCAGCTCTGGTGTCCGAAAACTGTTTTTT
NA TRBJ2-5 TRBV2 TRBD2 CASSVLAVGETQYF TGTGCCAGCAGCGTTCTAGCGGTAGGAGAGACCCAGTACTTC
NA TRBJ2-3 TRBV5-4 TRBD2 CASSLGDHTSGRSDTQYF TGTGCCAGCAGCTTGGGGGACCATACTAGCGGGAGGTCAGATACGCAGTATTTT
once TRBJ1-2 TRBV24-1 TRBD1 CATSDSGGRYGYTF TGTGCCACCAGTGATTCAGGGGGTCGGTATGGCTACACCTTC
NA TRBJ1-5 TRBV6-2/TRBV6-3 TRBD1 CASSYSIGDRETQPQHF TGTGCCAGCAGTTACTCGATTGGGGACAGGGAAACTCAGCCCCAGCATTTT
NA TRBJ2-7 TRBV27 NA CASSPPGNYYEQYF TGTGCCAGCAGTCCCCCAGGGAACTACTACGAGCAGTACTTC
NA TRBJ1-2 TRBV19 NA CASSIIDSKTNYGYTF TGTGCCAGTAGTATAATCGACAGCAAAACTAACTATGGCTACACCTTC
once TRBJ2-1 TRBV6-5 TRBD2 CATLAGVSNEQFF TGTGCGACTCTAGCGGGAGTTAGCAATGAGCAGTTCTTC